These 15 T cell receptor beta chains share one sample of origin, sequenced in a study of immune heterogeneity within non-small cell lung tumors. Multiplex PCR (32 V and 13 J primers) was used to amplify the TCR beta CDR3. One entry per CDR3 protein results from TCRdb running MiXCR on the multiplex PCR reads. Of more than 3,000 distinct CDR3 sequences in the sample, under 30% were seen once. Samples each supplied around 640 ng of bulk tumor genomic DNA as template. Several biopsies were collected from each primary tumor during surgery. They were spaced as far apart as possible within the tumor mass. Curative operations were performed on patients who had untreated, newly diagnosed non-small cell lung cancer. The sample consisted of lung tumor tissue. The origin of the receptors is a man in his 60s with non-small cell lung cancer.

J is TRBJ2-7 and V is TRBV6-2 or TRBV6-3; 8 bases are a match to TRBD1. The CDR3 totals 14 residues. Germline V gene sequence: CDR1 MNHEY, CDR2 SVGEGT. V gave up 4 bases and J gave up 4 bases; unmatched junction bases: 6. The CDR3 protein is CASSSGGGGYEQYF. CDR3 nucleotide sequence: TGTGCCAGCAGTTCAGGGGGCGGCGGGTACGAGCAGTACTTC.

This chain joins TRBV20-1 and TRBJ2-7, with D possibly being TRBD1 or TRBD2 (5 bases each). The CDR3 is 13 amino acids. Trimming shortened V by 6 bases and J by 5 bases, and 17 bases separated the two germline ends. In germline, CDR1 is DFQATT, CDR2 SNEGSKA (reference sequence). The CDR3 region is CSAPGPTSNEQYF. CDR3 nucleotides: TGCAGTGCACCGGGACCCACCAGCAACGAGCAGTACTTC.

This clonotype was counted between two and nine times. The J gene is TRBJ1-1, the V gene TRBV28, with D perhaps matching TRBD1 (5 bases). Trimming shortened V by 5 bases and J by 3 bases, and 16 bases separated the two germline ends. The CDR3 spans 15 residues. Germline lookup yields CDR1 MDHEN and CDR2 SYDVKM. CDR3 region: CASSLAGWADTEAFF. CDR3 coding DNA: TGTGCCAGCAGTCTGGCAGGGTGGGCGGACACTGAAGCTTTCTTT. The full variable domain, its missing parts supplied by reference TRBV28 and TRBJ1-1, is DVKVTQSSRYLVKRTGEKVFLECVQDMDHENMFWYRQDPGLGLRLIYFSYDVKMKEKGDIPEGYSVSREKKERFSLILESASTNQTSMYLCASSLAGWADTEAFFGQGTRLTVV.

This clonotype occurred a few times. This sequence joins TRBV5-1 and TRBJ2-3; TRBD2 matches 9 bases. The CDR3 runs to 16 residues. J was trimmed by 1 base and V by 6 bases; bases with no gene match: 9. Germline-derived CDR1 and CDR2 are SGHRS and YFSETQ. CDR3 loop: CASTRGASGGTDTQYF. For the CDR3, the DNA is TGCGCCAGCACCCGGGGCGCTAGCGGGGGCACAGATACGCAGTATTTT. Full variable domain (rest looked up from reference TRBV5-1 and TRBJ2-3): KAGVTQTPRYLIKTRGQQVTLSCSPISGHRSVSWYQQTPGQGLQFLFEYFSETQRNKGNFPGRFSGRQFSNSRSEMNVSTLELGDSALYLCASTRGASGGTDTQYFGPGTRLTVL.

As to this clonotype: The junction departs from the called germline gene at one end, perhaps through a read error. V and J are TRBV11-2 and TRBJ2-1; tentative D call: TRBD2 (5 bases). Germline values: CDR1 SGHAT, CDR2 FQNNGV. CDR3 length: 17 amino acids. CDR3 bases: TGTGCCAGCAGCCCCCCCGGGGTAGAGGAAAGGTACAATGAGCAGTCCTTC. Protein sequence: CASSPPGVEERYNEQSF.

Concerning this clonotype: It may be a read error: a sequence one base away is much more abundant. V gene TRBV29-1 combines with J gene TRBJ1-3, with TRBD1 identical over 10 bases. There are 14 residues in the CDR3. V lost 4 bases to trimming and J lost 6 bases; unmatched junction nucleotides: 6. From germline, CDR1 is SQVTM and CDR2 ANQGSEA. The CDR3 DNA is TGCAGCGTTGTCTCCGGGACAGGGGTAAACACCATATATTTT. As protein: CSVVSGTGVNTIYF.

By its share, this clonotype is large. The CDR3 reads CASKTGGAGMSYGYTF. For the CDR3, the DNA is TGTGCCAGTAAAACTGGAGGGGCAGGGATGAGCTATGGCTACACCTTC. J is TRBJ1-2 and V is TRBV19, with D possibly being TRBD1 (5 bases). From germline, CDR1 is LNHDA and CDR2 SQIVND (reference sequence). Trimming shortened V by 7 bases and J by 4 bases, and 22 bases separated the two germline ends. This CDR3 is built from 16 residues. The entire variable domain, with the rest obtained from reference TRBV19 and TRBJ1-2, is as follows: DGGITQSPKYLFRKEGQNVTLSCEQNLNHDAMYWYRQDPGQGLRLIYYSQIVNDFQKGDIAEGYSVSREKKESFPLTVTSAQKNPTAFYLCASKTGGAGMSYGYTFGSGTRLTVV.

This clonotype is medium-sized within its sample. The chain recombines TRBV2 with TRBJ1-6; 7 positions agree with TRBD1. Germline assignment: CDR1 SNHLY and CDR2 FYNNEI. The CDR3 is 14 amino acids. V lost 4 bases to trimming and J lost 5 bases; unmatched junction nucleotides: 2. CDR3 sequence reads: CASSGGQNNSPLHF. As DNA, the CDR3 is TGTGCCAGCAGTGGGGGACAGAATAATTCACCCCTCCACTTT.

This clonotype was counted between two and nine times. The chain uses TRBV29-1 and TRBJ1-1, with 9 bases matching TRBD1. Looked up from germline, CDR1 is SQVTM and CDR2 is ANQGSEA. V lost 8 bases, J lost 3 bases, and 4 bases stayed unmatched. The CDR3 consists of 12 residues. The CDR3 reads CSTRTGDTEAFF. For the CDR3, the DNA is TGCAGCACCCGGACAGGGGACACTGAAGCTTTCTTT. Variable domain in full (rest from reference TRBV29-1 and TRBJ1-1): SAVISQKPSRDICQRGTSLTIQCQVDSQVTMMFWYRQQPGQSLTLIATANQGSEATYESGFVIDKFPISRPNLTFSTLTVSNMSPEDSSIYLCSTRTGDTEAFFGQGTRLTVV.

By proportion, this clonotype is medium-sized (0.01 to 0.1%). The chain recombines TRBV18 with TRBJ1-1; D perhaps matches TRBD1 (5 bases). The V gene's germline CDR1 is KGHSH and CDR2 LQKENI. This CDR3 region has 14 residues. Trimming stripped 3 bases from V and 6 bases from J, with 14 bases between. The CDR3 bases are TGTGCCAGCTCACCCAGGGCTTTGCAGGCTGAAGCTTTCTTT. Translated: CASSPRALQAEAFF.

The chain employs TRBV9 and TRBJ2-1, with TRBD2 as a possible D gene (5 bases). This CDR3 has 15 amino acids. The germline V gene encodes CDR1 SGDLS and CDR2 YYNGEE. The germline V and J ends were trimmed by 0 bases and 6 bases, with 13 bases remaining between them. The CDR3 region has the DNA TGTGCCAGCAGCGTAGATCTAGGTCGGGGCAATGAGCAGTTCTTC. Translation: CASSVDLGRGNEQFF.

This clonotype is deemed medium-sized. The chain links TRBV7-6 to TRBJ2-1; 8 positions match TRBD2. Germline V gene lookup returns CDR1 SGHVS and CDR2 FNYEAQ. V was pared by 1 base and J by 3 bases, with 5 bases of the junction left unmatched. CDR3 length: 16 residues. The CDR3 coding sequence is TGTGCCAGCAGCTTAGGGGCCGGGACTAGCTACAATGAGCAGTTCTTC. Translation: CASSLGAGTSYNEQFF. Supplemented by reference TRBV7-6 and TRBJ2-1, the full variable domain reads GAGVSQSPRYKVTKRGQDVALRCDPISGHVSLYWYRQALGQGPEFLTYFNYEAQQDKSGLPNDRFSAERPEGSISTLTIQRTEQRDSAMYRCASSLGAGTSYNEQFFGPGTRLTVL.

The J gene is TRBJ2-1, the V gene TRBV28, with 13 positions matching TRBD2. V lost 3 bases to trimming and J lost 5 bases; unmatched junction nucleotides: 7. This CDR3 is built from 17 residues. Germline V gene data show CDR1 as MDHEN and CDR2 as SYDVKM. The CDR3 DNA follows: TGTGCCAGCAGTTTTCCCCCAGGACTAGCGGGGGACAATGAGCAGTTCTTC. This translates into CASSFPPGLAGDNEQFF.

Of note for this clonotype: This may be a read error: a much more frequent sequence differs by one nucleotide. V usage is TRBV6-5 and J usage is TRBJ2-7; D is perhaps TRBD1 (5 bases). V was cut by 0 bases and J by 1 base, with 10 bases left in between. Germline assignment: CDR1 MNHEY and CDR2 SVGAGI. This CDR3 contains 15 residues. The CDR3 is CASSYSGQQSYEQYF. In DNA form, the CDR3 reads TGTGCCAGCAGTTACTCGGGGCAGCAATCCTACGAGCAGTACTTC.

Details on this clonotype: Possible read error: a much larger clone is one base away. The chain carries TRBV20-1 and TRBJ1-5; D gene ambiguous. The CDR3 has 12 residues. The V gene's germline CDR1 is DFQATT and CDR2 SNEGSKA (reference sequence). CDR3 in DNA: TGCATTGCTAGTCCCCCCAATCAGCCCCAGCATTTT. Translated, it gives CIASPPNQPQHF.